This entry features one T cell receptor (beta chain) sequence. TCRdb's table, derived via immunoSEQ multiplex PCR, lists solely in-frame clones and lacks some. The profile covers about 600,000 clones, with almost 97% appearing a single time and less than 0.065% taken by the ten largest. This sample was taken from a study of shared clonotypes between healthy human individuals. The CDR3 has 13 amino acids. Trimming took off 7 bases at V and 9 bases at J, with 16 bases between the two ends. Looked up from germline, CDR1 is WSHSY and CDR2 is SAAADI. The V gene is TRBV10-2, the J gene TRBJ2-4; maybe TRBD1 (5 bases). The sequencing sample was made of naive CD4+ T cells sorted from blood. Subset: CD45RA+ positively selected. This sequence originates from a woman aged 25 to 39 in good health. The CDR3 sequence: CASTLAGASIQYF. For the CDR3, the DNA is TGCGCCAGCACCTTGGCTGGGGCTAGCATTCAGTACTTC.